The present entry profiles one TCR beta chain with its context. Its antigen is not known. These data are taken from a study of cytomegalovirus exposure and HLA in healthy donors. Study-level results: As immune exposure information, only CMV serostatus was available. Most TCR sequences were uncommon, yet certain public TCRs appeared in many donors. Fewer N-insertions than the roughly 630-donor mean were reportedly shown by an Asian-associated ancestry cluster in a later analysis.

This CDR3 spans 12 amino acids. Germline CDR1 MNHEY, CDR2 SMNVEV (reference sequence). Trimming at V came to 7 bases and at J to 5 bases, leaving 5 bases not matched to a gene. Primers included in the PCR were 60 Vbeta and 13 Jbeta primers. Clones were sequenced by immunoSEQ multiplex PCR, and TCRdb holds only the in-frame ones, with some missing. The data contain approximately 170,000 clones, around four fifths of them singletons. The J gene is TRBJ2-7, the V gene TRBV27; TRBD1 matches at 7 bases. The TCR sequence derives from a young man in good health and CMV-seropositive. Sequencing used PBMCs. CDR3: CASTDREDEQYF. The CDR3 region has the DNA TGTGCCAGCACTGACAGGGAAGACGAGCAGTACTTC.